This T cell receptor beta chain was identified during a study of T cells in Graves' hyperthyroidism and ophthalmopathy. The study enrolled patients aged 18 to 65 with newly diagnosed hyperthyroidism of under 2 months' duration. Trimming left V 5 bases short and J 3 bases short, with 10 bases between. Germline CDR1 and CDR2: SGHVS and FQNEAQ. CDR3 length: 13 amino acids. There were TCR beta CDR3 regions amplified from RNA transcripts. Carried out on the TCR CDR3, a first-round RT-PCR used the HTBI primer set. MiXCR, applied by TCRdb to the multiplex PCR reads, yields one record per CDR3 protein. The table lists under 350,000 distinct CDR3 sequences, roughly a fifth of them singletons. General study results and limits: Most expanded thyroid clonotypes above 0.001 recurred in blood.

This clonotype occurred many times. What it binds is unknown. What was sequenced was blood. The receptor's source is a woman aged 45-59 years with Graves' hyperthyroidism. This rearrangement joins TRBV7-8 to TRBJ2-5; D not resolved. CDR3 coding DNA: TGTGCCAGCAGCGCCATATGGAAAGAGACCCAGTACTTC. The encoded protein is CASSAIWKETQYF.